This T cell receptor beta chain was sequenced during a study of CD8+CD57+ T cells in acquired aplastic anemia (dated by TCRdb to 2017 to 2018). For the study in its entirety: A mean of approximately 3 ug of DNA, ranging from roughly 0.19 to 27.4 ug, was extracted from sorted CD4+ and CD8+ cells. CD8+CD57+ expansion was defined as a frequency above the mean frequency observed in healthy subjects.

V loses 5 bases at its end and J loses 3 bases; junction bases beyond the gene matches: 6. Taken from the germline V gene, the CDR1 and CDR2 loops are SGHTA and FQGNSA. From cysteine to phenylalanine, the CDR3 is 14 amino acids long. CDR3 DNA only is kept here, 42 bases in frame from base 1. The patients picked for sequencing were ones in whom flow cytometry had shown an expansion of CD8+CD57+ cells. All patients had severe acquired aplastic anemia diagnosed by International Study of Aplastic Anemia and Agranulocytosis and Camitta criteria. No patient had received any therapy when blood was sampled. In this study, sorted CD4+ and CD8+ T cells from the blood of healthy subjects and of severe aplastic anemia patients had their TCR repertoires deep-sequenced. In the USA, patient enrollment took place under clinicaltrials.gov protocols 00001620, 01623167, 00001397, 00071045, 00081523 and 00961064. Ficoll-Paque density gradient centrifugation was used to isolate peripheral blood mononuclear cells. Before DNA extraction, CD4+ and CD8+ T cells were sorted by FACS or by magnetic beads.

Genomic DNA served as template for TCR beta VDJ combination and CDR3 sequence profiling. TCR repertoire sequencing was run on an Illumina HiSeq 2000. The authors processed their data as follows. Repertoires were assessed using TRBV/TRBJ rearrangement plots, CDR3 size and DJ length profiles, and Simpson's diversity index. Whichever DNA sequence was most abundant in the deep sequencing data was defined as the immunodominant clone. CDR3 amino acid sequences were screened for sharing across subjects and were compared with published repertoires and the VDJdb database. Using fastp at Q25 and MiXCR, TCRdb reprocessed the public reads and kept productive beta chains. Every entry covers one CDR3 protein and lists the most common genes and DNA from its rows. The V and J calls, along with clone size, are taken from TCRdb and not from the paper's own processing. Across this sample there are around 200,000 distinct CDR3 sequences, with almost 50% seen only once. The ten largest clones capture about an eighth of the sample.

As to this clonotype: Its cognate antigen has yet to be identified. Base qualities are missing; no much larger clone stands one base away.

What the authors observed across the whole study: CD8+ Simpson's diversity did not differ significantly between patients and healthy controls (P=0.060). Around 30 CD8+ CDR3 sequences were shared between patients and controls but appeared highly expressed in patients and within their immunodominant clones.

The sample consisted of sorted CD4+, CD8+, or CD8+CD57+ T cells (not recorded which) from PBMCs. This sequence was found in a human donor with aplastic anemia. The sequence joins TRBV7-2 to TRBJ2-7, and TRBD2 aligns with 8 junction nucleotides. For the CDR3, the sequence is CASSHGLALYEQYF. The DNA is as follows: TGTGCCAGCAGCCACGGACTAGCACTCTACGAGCAGTACTTC.